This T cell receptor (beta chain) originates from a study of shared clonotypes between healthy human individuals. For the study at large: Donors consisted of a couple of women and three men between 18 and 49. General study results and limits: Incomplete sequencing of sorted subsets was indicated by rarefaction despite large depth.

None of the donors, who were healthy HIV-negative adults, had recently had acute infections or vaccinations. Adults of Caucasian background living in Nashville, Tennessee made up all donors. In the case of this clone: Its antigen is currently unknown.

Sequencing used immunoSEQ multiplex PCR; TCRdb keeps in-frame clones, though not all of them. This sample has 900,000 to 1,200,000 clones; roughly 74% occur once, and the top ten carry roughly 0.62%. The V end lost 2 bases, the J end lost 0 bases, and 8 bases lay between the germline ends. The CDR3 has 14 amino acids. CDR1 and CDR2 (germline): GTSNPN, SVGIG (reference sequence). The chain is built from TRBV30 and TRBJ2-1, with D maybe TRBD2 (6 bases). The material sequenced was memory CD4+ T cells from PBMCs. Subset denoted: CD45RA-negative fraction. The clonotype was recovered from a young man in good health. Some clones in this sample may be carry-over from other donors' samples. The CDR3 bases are TGTGCCTGGAGTTACGGGAGCTCCTACAATGAGCAGTTCTTC. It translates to CAWSYGSSYNEQFF.